This TCR beta chain was identified during a study of liver allograft versus peripheral blood T cells. On the study more broadly: Intrahepatic T cell receptor repertoires from transplanted livers were compared against repertoires in recipients' peripheral blood.

Germline loops: CDR1 MDHEN, CDR2 SYDVKM. This CDR3 is built from 12 residues. The V and J ends lost 5 bases and 4 bases respectively, with 8 bases between them. With regard to this clonotype: What it binds is unknown.

TCRdb called the reads again in MiXCR, with one record for every CDR3 protein. The table records 8,000 to 9,000 distinct CDR3 sequences, 16% of them present only once. Study-level points and caveats: Reported data describe T cell receptor repertoires within liver allografts as differing from those in peripheral blood.

This chain links TRBV28 with TRBJ1-2; D remains unclear. This TCR was sampled from a human patient who had a liver transplant. T cells may partly derive from the graft donor. CDR3 region: CASSTQAYGYTF. The CDR3 DNA reads TGTGCCAGCAGTACCCAGGCCTATGGCTACACCTTC.